This T cell receptor beta chain was obtained from a study of T cells in Graves' hyperthyroidism and ophthalmopathy. The source material, RNA transcripts, was used to amplify TCR beta CDR3 regions. The primer set for the first-round RT-PCR of the TCR CDR3 was HTBI. Using its own MiXCR run on the multiplex PCR reads, TCRdb lists one record per CDR3 protein. The sample includes under 350,000 distinct CDR3 sequences, about a sixth of them seen just once. This clonotype was observed a few times. Material for sequencing was blood. This TCR derives from an older woman with Graves' ophthalmopathy.

This CDR3 is CASSLEGGQGSNAGELFF. In nucleotides, the CDR3 is TGTGCCAGCAGCTTGGAGGGGGGACAGGGCAGTAACGCCGGGGAGCTGTTTTTT. The chain couples TRBV5-6 to TRBJ2-2, with 9 positions matching TRBD1. Germline V gives CDR1 SGHDT, CDR2 YYEEEE. CDR3 size: 18 residues. V trimming: 0 bases; J trimming: 6 bases; junction bases outside the gene matches: 12.